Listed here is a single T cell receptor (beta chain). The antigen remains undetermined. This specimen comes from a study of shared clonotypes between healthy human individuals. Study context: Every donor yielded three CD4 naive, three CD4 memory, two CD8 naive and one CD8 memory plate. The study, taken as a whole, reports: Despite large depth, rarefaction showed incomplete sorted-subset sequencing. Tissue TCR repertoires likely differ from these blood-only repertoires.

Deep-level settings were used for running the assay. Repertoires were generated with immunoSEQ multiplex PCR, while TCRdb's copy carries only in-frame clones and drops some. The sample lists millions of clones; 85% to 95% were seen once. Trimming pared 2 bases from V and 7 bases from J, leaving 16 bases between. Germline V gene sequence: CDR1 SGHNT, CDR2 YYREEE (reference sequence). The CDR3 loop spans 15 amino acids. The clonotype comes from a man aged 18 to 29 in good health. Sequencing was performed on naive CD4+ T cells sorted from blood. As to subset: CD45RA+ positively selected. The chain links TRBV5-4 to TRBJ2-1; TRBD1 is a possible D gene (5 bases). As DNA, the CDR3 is TGTGCCAGCAGCTTAATGCTGGGGCCGGTGAATGAGCAGTTCTTC. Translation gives CASSLMLGPVNEQFF.